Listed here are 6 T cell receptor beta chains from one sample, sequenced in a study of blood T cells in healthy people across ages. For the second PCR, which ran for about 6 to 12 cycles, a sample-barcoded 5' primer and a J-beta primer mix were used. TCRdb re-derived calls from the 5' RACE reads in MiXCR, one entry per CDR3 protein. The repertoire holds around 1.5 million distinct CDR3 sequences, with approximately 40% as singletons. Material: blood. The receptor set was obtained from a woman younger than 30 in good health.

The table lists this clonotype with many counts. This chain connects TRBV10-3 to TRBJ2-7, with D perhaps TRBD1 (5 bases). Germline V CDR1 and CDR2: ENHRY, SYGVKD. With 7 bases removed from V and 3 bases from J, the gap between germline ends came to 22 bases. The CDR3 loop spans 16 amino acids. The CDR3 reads CAIIRLLSRVFYEQYF. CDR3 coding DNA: TGTGCCATCATCCGCCTCTTAAGCAGGGTGTTCTACGAGCAGTACTTC.

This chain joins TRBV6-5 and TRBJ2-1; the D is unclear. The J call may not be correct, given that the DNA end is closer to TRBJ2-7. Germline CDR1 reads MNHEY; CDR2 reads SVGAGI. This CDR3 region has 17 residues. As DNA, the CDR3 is TGTGCCAGCAGTTACTCGTTGAGCCCCCTTTTGGGCAATGAGCAGTACTTC. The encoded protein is CASSYSLSPLLGNEQYF.

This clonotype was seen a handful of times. In nucleotides, the CDR3 is TGTGCCAGCAGTCCGACTCACACTGGGGCCAACGTCCTGACTTTC. It yields the protein CASSPTHTGANVLTF. V usage is TRBV3-1 and J usage is TRBJ2-6; D uncertain. From germline, CDR1 is LGHDT and CDR2 YNNKEL (reference sequence). The CDR3 runs to 15 residues. V gave up 6 bases and J gave up 2 bases, with 11 bases separating them. Full variable domain (missing parts from reference TRBV3-1 and TRBJ2-6): DTAVSQTPKYLVTQMGNDKSIKCEQNLGHDTMYWYKQDSKKFLKIMFSYNNKELIINETVPNRFSPKSPDKAHLNLHINSLELGDSAVYFCASSPTHTGANVLTFGAGSRLTVL.

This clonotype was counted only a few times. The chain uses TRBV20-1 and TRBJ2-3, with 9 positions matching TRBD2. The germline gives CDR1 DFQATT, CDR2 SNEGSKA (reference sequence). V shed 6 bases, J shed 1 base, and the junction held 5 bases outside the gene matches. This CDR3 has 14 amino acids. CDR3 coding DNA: TGCAGTGCGCAAAAGCGGGGGGGCACAGATACGCAGTATTTT. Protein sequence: CSAQKRGGTDTQYF.

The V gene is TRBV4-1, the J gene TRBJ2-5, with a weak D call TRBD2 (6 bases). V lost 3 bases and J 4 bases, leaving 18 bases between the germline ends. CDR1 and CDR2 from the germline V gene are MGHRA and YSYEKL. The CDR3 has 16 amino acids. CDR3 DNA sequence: TGCGCCAGCAGCCAGGGGAGGAACGAGCAAATAGAGACCCAGTACTTC. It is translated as CASSQGRNEQIETQYF.

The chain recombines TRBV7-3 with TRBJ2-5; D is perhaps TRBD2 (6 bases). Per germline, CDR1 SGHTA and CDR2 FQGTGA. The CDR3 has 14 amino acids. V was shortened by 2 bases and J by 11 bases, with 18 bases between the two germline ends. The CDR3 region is CASSLFAAGNEQYF. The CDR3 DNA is TGTGCCAGCAGCTTATTTGCGGCGGGGAATGAGCAGTACTTC.